This T cell receptor beta chain was identified in a study of cytomegalovirus exposure and HLA in healthy donors. A word on this clone: Its target is not known.

Primers for the PCR totalled 60 Vbeta and 13 Jbeta. Repertoires were generated with immunoSEQ multiplex PCR, while TCRdb's copy carries only in-frame clones and drops some. This sample carries around 140,000 clones, around 78% of them seen once, and the ten largest clones take 2% to 2.5%. Findings and limits, study-wide: Rates of TCR association differed by HLA locus in a later analysis, with DRB1 highest and HLA-C lowest.

This CDR3 comprises 15 residues. The germline CDR1 and CDR2 sequences are SGHDT and YYEEEE. The ends lost 4 bases at V and 2 bases at J; junction bases unmatched: 6. This TCR derives from a woman aged 18-30 years in good health and CMV-seropositive. Sequences were obtained from PBMCs. The rearrangement links TRBV5-6 to TRBJ1-3; 7 bases are shared with TRBD1. The CDR3 region is CASSLLQGTGNTIYF. In nucleotides, the CDR3 is TGTGCCAGCAGCCTCCTACAGGGGACTGGAAACACCATATATTTT.